A selection of T cell receptor beta chains follows, all from one sample in a study of shared T cell receptors in the human thymus. The table came from immunoSEQ multiplex PCR; TCRdb's copy has only in-frame clones and leaves some out. The sample records 630,000 or so clones, about 87% being singletons. The same data also contributed to another study, on human thymus T cells.

Sequenced input: thymocytes. The origin of the receptors is a boy in the first two years of life with a congenital heart defect. The CDR3 runs from the conserved cysteine through the conserved F or W. A D gene is named only where the DNA matches it firmly. Clone size is not always given. Where it is, it says once, few, many or a class for expanded clones.

>TRBD1|TRBV7-9|.|TRBJ1-2
TGTGCCAGCAGCCCCAGGACAGGGGAAGGCTACACCTTC
CASSPRTGEGYTF
>.|TRBV27|.|TRBJ1-2
TGTGCCAGCAGTTTTACAACAGGCTATGGCTACACCTTC
CASSFTTGYGYTF
>.|TRBV27|.|TRBJ2-7
TGTGCCAGCAGTCCCCTAAAGCGGGACAGGTTTTACGAGCAGTACTTC
CASSPLKRDRFYEQYF
>.|TRBV27|.|TRBJ2-1
TGTGCCAGCAGTTTATCGGAACCTTGGGGAGGTGGTTACAATGAGCAGTTCTTC
CASSLSEPWGGGYNEQFF
>.|TRBV28|few|TRBJ1-1
TGTGCCAGCAGTTGCGAACCGGAGGCTGAAGCTTTCTTT
CASSCEPEAEAFF
>TRBD2|TRBV2|.|TRBJ2-3
TGTGCCAGCAGTCGATGGGAGCGGGGGGGCGCCGATACGCAGTATTTT
CASSRWERGGADTQYF
>.|TRBV4-1|.|TRBJ2-1
TGCGCCAGCAGCCAAGCGGTTGCTATAGCGCAGTTCTTC
CASSQAVAIAQFF
>TRBD1|TRBV10-2|.|TRBJ1-2
TGCGCCAGCAGTGCGGACAGGGACCAGAACTATGGCTACACCTTC
CASSADRDQNYGYTF
>.|TRBV5-6|.|TRBJ2-3
TGTGCCAGCAGCTTGGGGGACTCTGCTACCACAGATACGCAGTATTTT
CASSLGDSATTDTQYF
>.|TRBV7-9|.|TRBJ2-2
TGTGCCAGCAGCCTACTGGGCCGGGGGAGGAGGTTTTTT
CASSLLGRGRRFF
>.|TRBV11-2|few|TRBJ2-5
TGTGCCAGCAGCCCCCGTTTTTGCGGGAAATGTGAGACCCAGTACTTC
CASSPRFCGKCETQYF
>TRBD2|TRBV6-4|.|TRBJ2-1
TGTGCCAGCAGTGAGGCCGCCGGGCGGGGGACCTACAATGAGCAGTTCTTC
CASSEAAGRGTYNEQFF